This T cell receptor (beta chain) was found in a study of blood T cell repertoires in COVID-19. About the study: Acute and convalescent COVID-19 samples came from the United States, Italy and Spain.

In the original analysis: How many nucleated cells were present was estimated from reference gene primer amplification. Sequenced by immunoSEQ multiplex PCR; TCRdb stores in-frame clones only, minus some. D and trimming come from the DNA, and the V and J calls and clone size come from that table. The sample includes about 290,000 clones, roughly 80% of them seen just once. Germline V lookup: CDR1 MNHEY, CDR2 SVGAGI. The CDR3 is 14 amino acids. V was shortened by 5 bases and J by 0 bases, with 7 bases between the two germline ends. This sequence joins TRBV6-5 and TRBJ1-4; D is uncertain. The specimen sequenced was peripheral blood. This TCR was recovered from a woman in her forties or fifties with active or convalescent COVID-19. The CDR3 DNA reads as TGTGCCAGCAGTCGACAAGCAACTAATGAAAAACTGTTTTTT. Residues: CASSRQATNEKLFF.